The sequence of this T cell receptor beta chain was determined in a study of cytomegalovirus exposure and HLA in healthy donors. Points from the study as a whole: Reported findings show TCR beta sequences accurately forecast HLA-A and HLA-B alleles in most subjects.

With V trimmed by 6 bases and J by 6 bases, 9 bases remained unmatched. CDR3 length: 14 amino acids. From germline, CDR1 is MNHEY and CDR2 SVGAGI. A note on this clone: Antigen: not known.

Vbeta (60) and Jbeta (13) primers were used in the PCR. The data were produced by immunoSEQ multiplex PCR, yet TCRdb's version contains in-frame clones alone and is incomplete. The table includes about 120,000 clones, around four fifths detected once. Sequences were obtained from PBMCs. The rearrangement uses TRBV6-5 and TRBJ2-7; 9 positions agree with TRBD2. This sequence originates from a woman between 40 and 50 years old in good health and CMV-seropositive. The CDR3 DNA is TGTGCCAGCAGCCTCGGGGCGGGAGGGCTCGAGCAGTACTTC. This translates into CASSLGAGGLEQYF.